This TCR beta chain stems from a study of cytomegalovirus exposure and HLA in healthy donors. General study findings and limits: The classifier was said to identify cytomegalovirus status with high specificity and sensitivity. Sequencing likely caused a cluster of highly shared sequence variants. Whilst most TCR sequences proved rare, a subset of public TCRs occurred across many donors.

The V gene lost 3 bases and the J gene lost 6 bases, with 6 bases spanning the gap. This CDR3 spans 11 amino acids. The germline CDR1 and CDR2 sequences are DFQATT and SNEGSKA (reference sequence). Use of 60 Vbeta and 13 Jbeta primers characterized the PCR. Here immunoSEQ multiplex PCR was the method, and the copy in TCRdb shows in-frame clones only, minus some. The sample lists some 120,000 clones, more than 65% occurring once. In the case of this clone: No antigen is known for it.

The receptor comes from a woman in her late teens or twenties in good health and CMV-seropositive. This chain joins TRBV20-1 and TRBJ2-1; D not certain. The sample consisted of PBMCs. The CDR3 nucleotides read TGCAGTGCTAGTCCCGGCAATGAGCAGTTCTTC. Its translation is CSASPGNEQFF.